This passage covers 19 T cell receptor beta chains from one sample sequenced in a study of T cell responses to AZD1222 COVID-19 vaccine (dated by TCRdb to the early 2020s). The library came from the immunoSEQ multiplex PCR assay. TCRdb stores this immuneACCESS table with in-frame sequences only. Part of the clones is absent; in the studies checked, under half of the shortfall reflects unresolved V genes, and no reason is known for the rest. This sample has tens of thousands of clones in its table, and around nine tenths of those were observed once. The top ten clonotypes cover approximately 1.4% of the sample. Sample time point, as interpreted from the label and publication: baseline before first vaccination. The sample here was peripheral blood, taken on day 0 of AZD1222 vaccination. The receptors were gathered from an adult in good health.

The chain uses TRBV2 and TRBJ2-7; 10 bases are a match to TRBD1. This CDR3 is 13 amino acids long. Germline trimming cut 5 bases from V and 5 bases from J; bases unmatched to any gene: 3. Germline CDR1 reads SNHLY; CDR2 reads FYNNEI. In DNA form, the CDR3 reads TGTGCCAGCAGTCGACAGGGGGCCCACGAGCAGTACTTC. This encodes CASSRQGAHEQYF. Using reference TRBV2 and TRBJ2-7 for the parts outside the CDR3, the full variable domain is EPEVTQTPSHQVTQMGQEVILRCVPISNHLYFYWYRQILGQKVEFLVSFYNNEISEKSEIFDDQFSVERPDGSNFTLKIRSTKLEDSAMYFCASSRQGAHEQYFGPGTRLTVT.

In DNA, the CDR3 is TGTGCCAGCAGAGTCTACAGGGGTGCCTACGAGCAGTACTTC. It codes for CASRVYRGAYEQYF. This sequence joins TRBV6-5 and TRBJ2-7; the match to TRBD1 covers 7 bases. Germline CDR1 reads MNHEY; CDR2 reads SVGAGI. This CDR3 spans 14 amino acids. With 6 bases clipped from V and 2 bases from J, the junction kept 7 bases outside the gene matches.

The chain employs TRBV6-6 and TRBJ1-5; D is undetermined. The CDR3 totals 13 residues. V was cut by 7 bases and J by 7 bases, with 14 bases left in between. Germline values: CDR1 MNHNY, CDR2 SVGAGI (reference sequence). The CDR3 region has the DNA TGTGCCAGCACCGACCCCCCCGAGCAGCCCCAGCATTTT. Its protein product is CASTDPPEQPQHF.

The rearrangement links TRBV3-1 (or the pseudogene TRBV3-2) to TRBJ1-6; D gene ambiguous. This CDR3 has 15 residues. Looked up from germline, CDR1 is LGHDT and CDR2 is YNNKEL (reference sequence). V was shortened by 0 bases and J by 6 bases, with 9 bases between the two germline ends. The CDR3 DNA follows: TGTGCCAGCAGCCAAGACAGCCTAACTAATTCACCCCTCCACTTT. This codes for CASSQDSLTNSPLHF.

This clone has just a few counts. The rearrangement uses TRBV19 and TRBJ1-2, with D possibly TRBD1 on 5 matching bases. The CDR3 totals 17 residues. Between the trimmed V and J ends, which lost 0 bases and 0 bases, there was a span of 14 bases. Germline assignment: CDR1 LNHDA and CDR2 SQIVND (reference sequence). The CDR3 DNA is TGTGCCAGTAGTATAGATCAGGGAATAGGAGCTAACTATGGCTACACCTTC. As protein: CASSIDQGIGANYGYTF.

The rearrangement joins TRBV15 to TRBJ1-6; 11 bases agree with TRBD1. CDR1 and CDR2 (germline): LNHNV, YYDKDF (reference sequence). This CDR3 contains 15 residues. J lost 9 bases, V lost 7 bases, and 8 bases had no gene match. CDR3: CATTVDRGLVSPLHF. The CDR3 coding sequence is TGTGCCACCACCGTGGACAGGGGGCTAGTTTCACCCCTCCACTTT.

V usage is TRBV5-1 and J usage is TRBJ2-3; 9 bases are a match to TRBD1. The CDR3 has 17 residues. From germline, CDR1 is SGHRS and CDR2 YFSETQ. After removal of 0 bases from V and 2 bases from J, the junction contained 7 bases not matched to a gene. The CDR3, as DNA: TGCGCCAGCAGCTTGGGGGTTCGGACAGGGGCCACAGATACGCAGTATTTT. Amino acids: CASSLGVRTGATDTQYF.

This rearrangement joins TRBV6-6 to TRBJ2-7, with D hard to call. CDR1 is MNHNY and CDR2 is SVGAGI in the germline V gene (reference sequence). Trimming left V 7 bases short and J 0 bases short, with 16 bases between. This CDR3 contains 15 residues. The CDR3 DNA is TGTGCCAGCACTGACCCGGCAGGTAGCTCCTACGAGCAGTACTTC. Amino acids: CASTDPAGSSYEQYF.

The rearrangement uses TRBV5-1 and TRBJ2-2, with D perhaps matching TRBD2 (6 bases). The germline V gene has CDR1 SGHRS and CDR2 YFSETQ. This CDR3 is 14 amino acids long. V gave up 0 bases and J gave up 7 bases, with 10 bases separating them. In DNA form, the CDR3 reads TGCGCCAGCAGCTTGGAGGGAGGTTTCGGGGAGCTGTTTTTT. Residues: CASSLEGGFGELFF.

The CDR3 coding sequence is TGTGCCAGCGCCTCCGGAGGGGTAGATACGCAGTATTTT. Its protein product is CASASGGVDTQYF. This chain connects TRBV12-3 or TRBV12-4 to TRBJ2-3, with D possibly matching TRBD2 (6 bases). The CDR3 length is 13 residues. V dropped 8 bases and J dropped 5 bases, with 14 bases sitting between them.

This chain links TRBV7-2 with TRBJ2-1; 8 bases line up with TRBD2. Germline V gene data show CDR1 as SGHTA and CDR2 as FQGNSA. With V trimmed by 2 bases and J by 4 bases, 13 bases remained unmatched. This CDR3 spans 18 amino acids. The CDR3, as DNA: TGTGCCAGCAGCTTAATAGCGCCAGCGGGAGAGGGATACAATGAGCAGTTCTTC. The encoded protein is CASSLIAPAGEGYNEQFF.

This clone was picked up one time. The chain couples TRBV25-1 to TRBJ1-1; 7 bases are a match to TRBD1. This CDR3 region has 13 residues. Trimming at V came to 6 bases and at J to 1 base, leaving 2 bases not matched to a gene. Per the germline V gene, CDR1 is MGHDK and CDR2 is SYGVNS. The CDR3 sequence is CASRPGGNTEAFF. In DNA form, the CDR3 reads TGTGCCAGCAGGCCAGGGGGGAACACTGAAGCTTTCTTT.

The chain carries TRBV9 and TRBJ2-1, with D maybe TRBD1 (6 bases). Deletions cut 0 bases from V and 7 bases from J, with 11 bases between. The CDR3 is made up of 14 amino acids. Germline values: CDR1 SGDLS, CDR2 YYNGEE. CDR3 coding DNA: TGTGCCAGCAGCGTAGCTAACAGGGTGAATGAGCAGTTCTTC. Protein product: CASSVANRVNEQFF.

The V gene is TRBV29-1, the J gene TRBJ2-1; 8 bases align to TRBD2. The V segment lost 0 bases and the J segment 8 bases; nucleotides outside the gene matches: 6. Germline loops: CDR1 SQVTM, CDR2 ANQGSEA. The length of the CDR3 is 14 residues. DNA of the CDR3: TGCAGCGTTGAAGATCGGCTAGCGGGCTATGAGCAGTTCTTC. It translates to CSVEDRLAGYEQFF.

The chain has TRBV3-1 (or the pseudogene TRBV3-2) and TRBJ2-1, with D unresolved. The CDR3 loop spans 16 amino acids. V was pared by 1 base and J by 3 bases, with 13 bases between. The germline gives CDR1 LGHDT, CDR2 YNNKEL (reference sequence). CDR3 coding DNA: TGTGCCAGCAGCCAAGGAGGAGACTTCGTCTACAATGAGCAGTTCTTC. Translated: CASSQGGDFVYNEQFF.

The rearrangement joins TRBV11-1 to TRBJ2-1; 8 bases fit TRBD1. Losses at the gene ends were 5 bases for V and 6 bases for J; bases not matched to a gene: 3. There are 13 residues in the CDR3. The germline gives CDR1 SGHAT, CDR2 FQDESV (reference sequence). CDR3 protein: CASSPDRANEQFF. CDR3 nucleotides: TGTGCCAGCAGCCCGGACAGGGCCAATGAGCAGTTCTTC.

This chain joins TRBV6-5 and TRBJ1-4, with TRBD1 identical over 7 bases. Looked up from germline, CDR1 is MNHEY and CDR2 is SVGAGI. The CDR3 is 15 amino acids. Unmatched junction bases numbered 4, after V lost 5 bases and J lost 1 base. In nucleotides, the CDR3 is TGTGCCAGCAGTCCACAGGGGCTAACTAATGAAAAACTGTTTTTT. Encoded protein: CASSPQGLTNEKLFF.

This chain links TRBV9 with TRBJ2-3, with a possible D match to TRBD2 (6 bases). The V gene lost 1 base and the J gene lost 3 bases, with 15 bases spanning the gap. The CDR3 has 16 amino acids. Germline assignment: CDR1 SGDLS and CDR2 YYNGEE. CDR3 in amino acids: CASSVMEGSGTDTQYF. CDR3 coding DNA: TGTGCCAGCAGCGTAATGGAGGGGAGTGGGACAGATACGCAGTATTTT. Full variable domain (outside the CDR3, taken from reference TRBV9 and TRBJ2-3): DSGVTQTPKHLITATGQRVTLRCSPRSGDLSVYWYQQSLDQGLQFLIQYYNGEERAKGNILERFSAQQFPDLHSELNLSSLELGDSALYFCASSVMEGSGTDTQYFGPGTRLTVL.

This chain joins TRBV7-8 and TRBJ2-3, with D unresolved. V lost 1 base and J 3 bases, leaving 8 bases between the germline ends. This CDR3 is 14 amino acids long. Germline CDR1 is SGHVS and CDR2 is FQNEAQ. CDR3 nucleotide sequence: TGTGCCAGCAGCTTAGGTTCGCGGACAGATACGCAGTATTTT. It yields the protein CASSLGSRTDTQYF.